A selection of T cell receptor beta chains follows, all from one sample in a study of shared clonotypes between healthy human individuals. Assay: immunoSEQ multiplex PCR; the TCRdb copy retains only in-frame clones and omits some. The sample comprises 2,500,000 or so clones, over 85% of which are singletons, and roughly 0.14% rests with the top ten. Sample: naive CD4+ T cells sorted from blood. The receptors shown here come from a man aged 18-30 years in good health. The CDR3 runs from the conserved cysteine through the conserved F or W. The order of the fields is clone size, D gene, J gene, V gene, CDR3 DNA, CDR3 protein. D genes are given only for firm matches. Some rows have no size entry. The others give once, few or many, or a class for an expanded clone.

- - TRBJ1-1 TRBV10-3 TGTGCCATCAGTCCCGGGTTGAACACTGAAGCTTTCTTT CAISPGLNTEAFF
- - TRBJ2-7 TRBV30 TGTGCCTGGAGTGTACATCCTCCCTACGAGCAGTACTTC CAWSVHPPYEQYF
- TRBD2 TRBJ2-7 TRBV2 TGTGCCAGCAGTGAAGCTGCAACTAGCGGGGGGAGAGGGCACTTC CASSEAATSGGRGHF
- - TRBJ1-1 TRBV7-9 TGTGCCAGCAGCTCCCCGATGGCACAGAACACTGAAGCTTTCTTT CASSSPMAQNTEAFF
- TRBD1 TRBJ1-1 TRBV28 TGTGCCAGCAGTTTAGGGGACAGGGCGAACACTGAAGCTTTCTTT CASSLGDRANTEAFF
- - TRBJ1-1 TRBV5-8 TGTGCCAGCAGCTTGACGGGGTCCAACACTGAAGCTTTCTTT CASSLTGSNTEAFF
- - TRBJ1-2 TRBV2 TGTGCCAGCAGTTTACAGGGCCCCCACGGCTACACCTTC CASSLQGPHGYTF
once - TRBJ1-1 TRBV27 TGTGCCAGCAGTTTATTCAGCATCAGTCTCATGAACACTGAAGCTTTCTTT CASSLFSISLMNTEAFF
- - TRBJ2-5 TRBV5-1 TGCGCCAGCAGCTTGCAAGGTGGCCAAGAGACCCAGTACTTC CASSLQGGQETQYF
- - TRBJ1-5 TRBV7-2 TGTGCCAGCAGCCTCAGGGGTGGTCAGCCCCAGCATTTT CASSLRGGQPQHF
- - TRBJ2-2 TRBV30 TGTGCCTGGAGTGGGGGGGTGAACACCGGGGAGCTGTTTTTT CAWSGGVNTGELFF
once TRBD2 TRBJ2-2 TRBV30 TGTGCCTGGAGTTCCCCCGGGACTACCTACGGGGAGCTGTTTTTT CAWSSPGTTYGELFF
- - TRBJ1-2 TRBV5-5 TGTGCCAGCAGCTTGCGAGGAGACTATGGCTACACCTTC CASSLRGDYGYTF
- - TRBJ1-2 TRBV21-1 TGTGCCAGCAGCAAAGGGCCCCCGAGGGGCGGCTACACCTTC CASSKGPPRGGYTF
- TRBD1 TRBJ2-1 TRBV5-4 TGTGCCAGCAGCGGAACCGGGACAGGGTTTGGAAATGAGCAGTTCTTC CASSGTGTGFGNEQFF
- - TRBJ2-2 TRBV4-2 TGTGCCAGCAGCCAAGAAGAGGGGACCGGGGAGCTGTTTTTT CASSQEEGTGELFF
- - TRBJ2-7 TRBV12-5 TGTGCTAGTGGTTTTGACAGGCCAACTGAGCAGTACTTC CASGFDRPTEQYF
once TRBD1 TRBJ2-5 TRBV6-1 TGTGCCAGCAGTGAGGGGGACAGGGGCCAAGAGACCCAGTACTTC CASSEGDRGQETQYF
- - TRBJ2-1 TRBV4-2 TGTGCCAGAGAAGCGGGCGGGGTCCATGAGCAGTTCTTC CAREAGGVHEQFF
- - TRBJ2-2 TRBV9 TGTGCCAGCAGCGTAGATTCGACAGGGAGGTTGTTTTTT CASSVDSTGRLFF
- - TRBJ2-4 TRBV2 TGTGCCAGCACCGGGACGCTGGACATTCAGTACTTC CASTGTLDIQYF
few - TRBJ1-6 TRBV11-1 TGTGCCAGCAGCGCCGTCCCCGGACAATCACCCCTCCACTTT CASSAVPGQSPLHF
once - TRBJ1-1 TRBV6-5 TGTGCCAGCAGCCACGGAGGGGGGGCCAACACTGAAGCTTTCTTT CASSHGGGANTEAFF
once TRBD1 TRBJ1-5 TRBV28 TGTGCCAGCGTTTTGACATACGGGACAGGGAATCAGCCCCAGCATTTT CASVLTYGTGNQPQHF
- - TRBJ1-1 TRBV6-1 TGTGCCAGCAGTGTCCCCGGGAAGAACACTGAAGCTTTCTTT CASSVPGKNTEAFF